The present TCR beta chain was sequenced within a study of shared T cell receptors in the human thymus. V lost 7 bases, J lost 10 bases, and 17 bases lay in between. Germline CDR1 reads SQVTM; CDR2 reads ANQGSEA. This CDR3 contains 12 residues. Data came from immunoSEQ multiplex PCR; TCRdb stores just in-frame clones and leaves some out. The sample has under 850,000 clones; roughly 90% are singletons. The same specimen was also included in a second study, on human thymus T cells.

The chain carries TRBV29-1 and TRBJ2-1, with D possibly matching TRBD2 (6 bases). The source is a boy younger than two with a congenital heart defect. Sequencing used thymocytes. Here the CDR3 DNA reads TGCAGCGCTGGGGGGTTCCCGTCCGAGCAGTTCTTC. Amino acid sequence: CSAGGFPSEQFF.